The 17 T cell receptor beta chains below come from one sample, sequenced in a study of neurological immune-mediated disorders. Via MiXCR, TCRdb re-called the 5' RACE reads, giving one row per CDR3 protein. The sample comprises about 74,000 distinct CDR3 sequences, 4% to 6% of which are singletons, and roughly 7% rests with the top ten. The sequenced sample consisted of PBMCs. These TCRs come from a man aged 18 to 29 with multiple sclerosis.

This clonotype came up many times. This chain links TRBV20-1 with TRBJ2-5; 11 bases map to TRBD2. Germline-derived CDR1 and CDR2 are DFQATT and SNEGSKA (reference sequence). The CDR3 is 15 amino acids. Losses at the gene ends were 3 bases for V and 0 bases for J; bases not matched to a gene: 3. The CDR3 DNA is TGCAGTGCTAGGTTGACTAGCGGGGACCAAGAGACCCAGTACTTC. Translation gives CSARLTSGDQETQYF.

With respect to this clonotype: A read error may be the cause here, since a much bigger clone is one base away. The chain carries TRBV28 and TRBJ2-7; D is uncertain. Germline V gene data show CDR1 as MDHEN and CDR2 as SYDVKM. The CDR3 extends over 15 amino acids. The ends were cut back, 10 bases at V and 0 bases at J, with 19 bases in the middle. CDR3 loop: CANSRRLGLSYEQYF. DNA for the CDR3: TGTGCCAACAGCCGCCGTTTGGGCCTCTCCTACGAGCAGTACTTC. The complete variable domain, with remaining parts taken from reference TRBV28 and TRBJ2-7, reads DVKVTQSSRYLVKRTGEKVFLECVQDMDHENMFWYRQDPGLGLRLIYFSYDVKMKEKGDIPEGYSVSREKKERFSLILESASTNQTSMYLCANSRRLGLSYEQYFGPGTRLTVT.

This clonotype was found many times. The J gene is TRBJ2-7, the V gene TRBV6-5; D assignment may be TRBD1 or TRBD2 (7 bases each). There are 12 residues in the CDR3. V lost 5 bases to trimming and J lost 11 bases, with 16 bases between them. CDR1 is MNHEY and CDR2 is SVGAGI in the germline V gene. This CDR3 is CASSKGGRGEYF. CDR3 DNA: TGTGCCAGCAGTAAAGGGGGCCGGGGGGAGTACTTC.

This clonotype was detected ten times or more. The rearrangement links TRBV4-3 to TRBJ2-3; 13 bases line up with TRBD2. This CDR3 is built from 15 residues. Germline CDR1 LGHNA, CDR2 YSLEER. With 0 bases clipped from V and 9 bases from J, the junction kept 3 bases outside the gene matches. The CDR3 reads CASSQETSGRVTQYF. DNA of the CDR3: TGCGCCAGCAGCCAAGAAACTAGCGGGAGGGTCACGCAGTATTTT.

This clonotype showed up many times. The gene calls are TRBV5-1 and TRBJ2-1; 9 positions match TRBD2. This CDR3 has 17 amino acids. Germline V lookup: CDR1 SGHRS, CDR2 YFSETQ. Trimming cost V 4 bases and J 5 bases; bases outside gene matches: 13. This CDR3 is CASSPRLADMGDNEQFF. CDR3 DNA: TGCGCCAGCAGCCCCCGACTAGCGGACATGGGGGACAATGAGCAGTTCTTC.

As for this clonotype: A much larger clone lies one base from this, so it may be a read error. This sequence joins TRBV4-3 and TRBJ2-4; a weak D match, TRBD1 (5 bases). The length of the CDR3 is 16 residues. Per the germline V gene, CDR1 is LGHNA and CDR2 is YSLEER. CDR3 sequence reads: CASSQEGQTAKKIQYF. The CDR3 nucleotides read TGCGCCAGCAGCCAAGAAGGGCAGACAGCCAAAAAAATTCAGTACTTC.

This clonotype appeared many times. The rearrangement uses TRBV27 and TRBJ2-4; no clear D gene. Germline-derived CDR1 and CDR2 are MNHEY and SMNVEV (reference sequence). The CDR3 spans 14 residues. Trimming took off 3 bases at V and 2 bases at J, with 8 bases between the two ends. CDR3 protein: CASSFGATKNIQYF. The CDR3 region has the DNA TGTGCCAGCAGTTTTGGCGCCACCAAAAACATTCAGTACTTC.

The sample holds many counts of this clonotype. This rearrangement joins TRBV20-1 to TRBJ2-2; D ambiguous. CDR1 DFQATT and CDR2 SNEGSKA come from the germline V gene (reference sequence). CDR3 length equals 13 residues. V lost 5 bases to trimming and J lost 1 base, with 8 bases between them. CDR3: CSALEENTGELFF. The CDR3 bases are TGCAGTGCTCTCGAGGAGAACACCGGGGAGCTGTTTTTT.

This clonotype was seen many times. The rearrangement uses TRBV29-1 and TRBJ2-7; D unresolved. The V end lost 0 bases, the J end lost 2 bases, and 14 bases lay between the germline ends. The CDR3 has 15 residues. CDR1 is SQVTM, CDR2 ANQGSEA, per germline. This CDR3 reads CSVEDWARSPYEQYF. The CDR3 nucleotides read TGCAGCGTTGAAGATTGGGCCCGGAGCCCCTACGAGCAGTACTTC.

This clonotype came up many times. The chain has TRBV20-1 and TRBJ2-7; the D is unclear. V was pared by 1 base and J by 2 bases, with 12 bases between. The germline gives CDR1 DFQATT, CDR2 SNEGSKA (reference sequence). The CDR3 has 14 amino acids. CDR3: CSARGVSFTYEQYF. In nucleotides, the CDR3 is TGCAGTGCTAGAGGGGTTAGCTTCACCTACGAGCAGTACTTC.

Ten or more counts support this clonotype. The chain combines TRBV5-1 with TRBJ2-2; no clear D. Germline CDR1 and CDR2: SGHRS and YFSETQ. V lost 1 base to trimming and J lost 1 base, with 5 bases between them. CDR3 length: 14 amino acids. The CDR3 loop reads CASSLIENTGELFF. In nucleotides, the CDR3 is TGCGCCAGCAGCTTGATAGAGAACACCGGGGAGCTGTTTTTT.

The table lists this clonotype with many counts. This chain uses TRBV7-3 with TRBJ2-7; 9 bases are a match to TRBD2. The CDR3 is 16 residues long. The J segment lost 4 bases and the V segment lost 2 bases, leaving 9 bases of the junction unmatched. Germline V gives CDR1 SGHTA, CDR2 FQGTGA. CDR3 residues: CASSLGGSGSGYEQYF. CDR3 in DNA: TGTGCCAGCAGCTTAGGTGGTAGCGGGAGTGGATACGAGCAGTACTTC.

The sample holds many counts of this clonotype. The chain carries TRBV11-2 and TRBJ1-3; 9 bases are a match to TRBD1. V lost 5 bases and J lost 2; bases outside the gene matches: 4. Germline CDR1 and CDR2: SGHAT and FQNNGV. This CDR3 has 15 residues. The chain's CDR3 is CASSPRDRAGNTIYF. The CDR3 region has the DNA TGTGCCAGCAGCCCCCGGGACAGGGCTGGAAACACCATATATTTT.

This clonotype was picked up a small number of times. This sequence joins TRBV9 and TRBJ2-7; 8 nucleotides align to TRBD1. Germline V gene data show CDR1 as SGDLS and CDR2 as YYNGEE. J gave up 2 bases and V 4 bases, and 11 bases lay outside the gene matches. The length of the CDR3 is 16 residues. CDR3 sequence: CASSTPVTGEPYEQYF. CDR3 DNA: TGTGCCAGCAGCACACCTGTGACAGGGGAACCCTACGAGCAGTACTTC.

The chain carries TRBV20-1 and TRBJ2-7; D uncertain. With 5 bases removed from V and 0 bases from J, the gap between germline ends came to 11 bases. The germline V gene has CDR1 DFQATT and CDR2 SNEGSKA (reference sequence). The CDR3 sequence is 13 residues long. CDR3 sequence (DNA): TGCAGTGCTGTCGGCAGCAACTCCTACGAGCAGTACTTC. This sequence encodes CSAVGSNSYEQYF.

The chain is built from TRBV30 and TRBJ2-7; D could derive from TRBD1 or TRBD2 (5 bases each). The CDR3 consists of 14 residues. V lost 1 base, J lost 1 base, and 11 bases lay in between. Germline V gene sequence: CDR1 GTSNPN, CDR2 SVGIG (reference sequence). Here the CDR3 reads CAWSGGYLSYEQYF. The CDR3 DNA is TGTGCCTGGAGTGGGGGGTACTTATCCTACGAGCAGTACTTC.

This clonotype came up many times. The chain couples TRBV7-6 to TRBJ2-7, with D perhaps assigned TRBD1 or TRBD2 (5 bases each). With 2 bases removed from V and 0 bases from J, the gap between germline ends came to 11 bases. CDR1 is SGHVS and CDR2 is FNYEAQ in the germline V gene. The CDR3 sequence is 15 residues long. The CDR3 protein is CASSLLSGGSYEQYF. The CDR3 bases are TGTGCCAGCAGCTTATTGTCTGGGGGCTCCTACGAGCAGTACTTC.